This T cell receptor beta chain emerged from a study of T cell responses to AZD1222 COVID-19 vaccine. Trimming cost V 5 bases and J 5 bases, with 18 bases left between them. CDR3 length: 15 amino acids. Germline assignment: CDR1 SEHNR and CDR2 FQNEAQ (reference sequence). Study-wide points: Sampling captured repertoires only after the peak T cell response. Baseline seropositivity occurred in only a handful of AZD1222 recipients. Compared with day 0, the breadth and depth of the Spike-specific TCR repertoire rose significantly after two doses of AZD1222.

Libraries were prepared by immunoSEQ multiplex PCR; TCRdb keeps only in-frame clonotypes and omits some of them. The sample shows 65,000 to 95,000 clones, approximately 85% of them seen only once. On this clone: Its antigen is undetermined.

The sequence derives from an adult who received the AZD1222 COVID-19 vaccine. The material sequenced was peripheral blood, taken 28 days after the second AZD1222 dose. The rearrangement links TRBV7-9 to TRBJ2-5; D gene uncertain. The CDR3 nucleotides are TGTGCCAGCAGCCCACCCGCAATGCGTAGGGAGACCCAGTACTTC. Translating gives CASSPPAMRRETQYF.